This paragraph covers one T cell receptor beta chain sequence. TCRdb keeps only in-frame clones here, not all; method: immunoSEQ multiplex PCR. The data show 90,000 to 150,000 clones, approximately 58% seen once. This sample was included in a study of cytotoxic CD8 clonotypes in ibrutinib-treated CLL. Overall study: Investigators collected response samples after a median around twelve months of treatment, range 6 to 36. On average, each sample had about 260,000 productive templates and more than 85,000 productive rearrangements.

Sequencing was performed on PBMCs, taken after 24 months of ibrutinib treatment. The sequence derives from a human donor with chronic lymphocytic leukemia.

CDR3 DNA sequence: TGCAGCGTCGAAAGAGATGGGATGAACACTGAAGCTTTCTTT. This sequence encodes CSVERDGMNTEAFF. V gene TRBV29-1 combines with J gene TRBJ1-1; the D is unclear. The germline V gene encodes CDR1 SQVTM and CDR2 ANQGSEA. This CDR3 is 14 amino acids long. V lost 6 bases and J 0 bases, leaving 14 bases between the germline ends.